This TCR beta chain is from a study of neurological immune-mediated disorders. Unsorted libraries used 2 million PBMCs kept at -80 degrees C. By 5'RACE with 10-nucleotide random UMIs, the cDNA was made. TCRdb redid the calling of the 5' RACE reads with MiXCR, one entry per CDR3 protein. The table lists about 50,000 distinct CDR3 sequences, roughly 17% of them singletons. This clonotype was counted a few times. The antigen is not known. Germline V lookup: CDR1 WSHSY, CDR2 SAAADI. The ends were cut back, 7 bases at V and 1 base at J, with 5 bases in the middle. The CDR3 has 12 residues. Study observations and caveats: Subjects shared no identical expanded-clone CDR3 amino acid sequences, suggesting private TCR-beta repertoires in all groups. TCR clonal expansion peaked in HTLV-1-associated myelopathy patients and was lowest in multiple sclerosis patients.

The sequence was collected from a man in his 60s in good health. This rearrangement joins TRBV10-2 to TRBJ1-5; D not resolved. The sequencing sample was made of PBMCs. The CDR3 nucleotides are TGCGCCAGCACAGACAGCAATCAGCCCCAGCATTTT. Encoded protein: CASTDSNQPQHF.